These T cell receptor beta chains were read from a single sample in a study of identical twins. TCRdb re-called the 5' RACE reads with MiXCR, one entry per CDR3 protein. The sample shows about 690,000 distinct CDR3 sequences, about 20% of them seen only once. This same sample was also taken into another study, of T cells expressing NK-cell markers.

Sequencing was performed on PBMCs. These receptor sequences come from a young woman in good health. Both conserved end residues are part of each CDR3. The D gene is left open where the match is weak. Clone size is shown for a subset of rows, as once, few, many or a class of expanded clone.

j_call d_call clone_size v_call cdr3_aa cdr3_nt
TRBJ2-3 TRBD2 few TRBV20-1 CSASLTSGGSDTQYF TGCAGTGCTAGTCTGACTAGCGGGGGGTCAGATACGCAGTATTTT
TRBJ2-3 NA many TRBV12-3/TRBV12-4 CASKGSATDTQYF TGTGCCAGCAAGGGATCTGCCACAGATACGCAGTATTTT
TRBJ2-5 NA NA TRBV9 CASSVGVDSATQYF TGTGCCAGCAGCGTAGGGGTTGACTCGGCGACCCAGTACTTC
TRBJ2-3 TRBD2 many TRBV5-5 CASSLGDGRADTQYF TGTGCCAGCAGCTTGGGGGACGGGAGGGCCGATACGCAGTATTTT
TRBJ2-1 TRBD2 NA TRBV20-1 CSAPRGSGRGNEQFF TGCAGTGCCCCTAGGGGCAGCGGGAGGGGTAATGAGCAGTTCTTC
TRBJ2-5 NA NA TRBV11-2 CASSLEGLVLETQYF TGTGCCAGCAGCTTAGAGGGTTTAGTCTTGGAGACCCAGTACTTC
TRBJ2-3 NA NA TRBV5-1 CASSPRAGTDTQYF TGCGCCAGCAGCCCCCGGGCAGGCACAGATACGCAGTATTTT
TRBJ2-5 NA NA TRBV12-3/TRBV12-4 CASSYAFQETQYF TGTGCCAGCAGTTACGCCTTTCAAGAGACCCAGTACTTC
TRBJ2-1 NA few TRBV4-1 CASSQERGTSYNEQFF TGCGCCAGCAGCCAAGAAAGAGGGACCTCCTACAATGAGCAGTTCTTC
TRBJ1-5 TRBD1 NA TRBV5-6 CASSLTGGRPQHF TGTGCCAGCAGCTTGACAGGGGGCCGGCCCCAGCATTTT
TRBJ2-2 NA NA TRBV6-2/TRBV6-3 CASSYGETGELFF TGTGCCAGCAGTTACGGGGAAACCGGGGAGCTGTTTTTT
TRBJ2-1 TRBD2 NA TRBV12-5 CASGRTSYNEQFF TGTGCTAGCGGAAGGACTAGCTACAATGAGCAGTTCTTC
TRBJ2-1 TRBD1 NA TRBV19 CASSITHRGPEQFF TGTGCCAGTAGTATAACCCACAGGGGGCCTGAGCAGTTCTTC
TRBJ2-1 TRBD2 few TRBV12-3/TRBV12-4 CASSPGTSGRRGEQFF TGTGCCAGCAGTCCAGGGACTAGCGGGAGACGGGGTGAGCAGTTCTTC
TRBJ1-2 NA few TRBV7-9 CASSLGDGGYTF TGTGCCAGCAGCTTAGGGGACGGCGGCTACACCTTC
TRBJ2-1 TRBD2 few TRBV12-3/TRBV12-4 CASTPREGTQFF TGTGCCAGCACTCCGAGGGAGGGGACGCAGTTCTTC
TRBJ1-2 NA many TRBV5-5 CASSSDPGYYGYTF TGTGCCAGCAGCTCGGACCCAGGGTACTATGGCTACACCTTC
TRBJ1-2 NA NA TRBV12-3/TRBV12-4 CASSFGGSANYGYTF TGTGCCAGCAGTTTCGGCGGGTCAGCTAACTATGGCTACACCTTC
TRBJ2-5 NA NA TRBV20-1 CSARQRLRTGTQYF TGCAGTGCTAGACAAAGGCTCCGTACAGGGACCCAGTACTTC
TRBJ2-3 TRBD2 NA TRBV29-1 CSAEAGGDTDTQYF TGCAGCGCGGAAGCGGGAGGGGACACAGATACGCAGTATTTT
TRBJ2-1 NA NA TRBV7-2 CASSKGRAQGYNEQFF TGTGCCAGCAGCAAGGGAAGGGCGCAGGGGTACAATGAGCAGTTCTTC
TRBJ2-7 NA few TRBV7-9 CASSLVPSGSYEQYF TGTGCCAGCAGCTTAGTGCCGTCTGGTTCCTACGAGCAGTACTTC
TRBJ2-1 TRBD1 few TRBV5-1 CASSYDRGRNEQFF TGCGCCAGCAGCTACGACAGGGGTCGTAATGAGCAGTTCTTC
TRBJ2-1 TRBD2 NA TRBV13 CASSIGGAYNEQFF TGTGCCAGCAGCATCGGGGGGGCGTACAATGAGCAGTTCTTC
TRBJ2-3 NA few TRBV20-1 CSAGRGAHTDTQYF TGCAGTGCTGGAAGGGGGGCCCACACAGATACGCAGTATTTT
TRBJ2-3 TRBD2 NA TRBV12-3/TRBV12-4 CASRFGLAVDTQYF TGTGCCAGCAGATTCGGACTAGCGGTAGATACGCAGTATTTT
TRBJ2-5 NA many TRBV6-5 CASSSSGGRETQYF TGTGCCAGCAGTTCCTCCGGGGGCAGGGAGACCCAGTACTTC
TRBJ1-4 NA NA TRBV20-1 CSAREQGKLFF TGCAGTGCTAGAGAACAAGGAAAACTGTTTTTT
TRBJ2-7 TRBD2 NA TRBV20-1 CSARGRLAEDYEQYF TGCAGTGCTAGAGGACGACTAGCGGAAGATTACGAGCAGTACTTC
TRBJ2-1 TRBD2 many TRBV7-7 CASSLEASGAYNEQFF TGTGCCAGCAGCTTAGAGGCTAGCGGGGCCTACAATGAGCAGTTCTTC
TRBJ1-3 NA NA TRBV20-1 CSARDASGNTIYF TGCAGTGCTAGGGACGCCTCTGGAAACACCATATATTTT
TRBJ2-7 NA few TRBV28 CASSFGGGAGRYEQYF TGTGCCAGCAGTTTTGGGGGCGGAGCGGGCCGCTACGAGCAGTACTTC
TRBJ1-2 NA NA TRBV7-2 CASSRADRIYGYTF TGTGCCAGCAGCCGAGCCGACAGGATCTATGGCTACACCTTC
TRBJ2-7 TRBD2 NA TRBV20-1 CSATLAGIPYEQYF TGCAGTGCGACCCTAGCGGGAATCCCCTACGAGCAGTACTTC
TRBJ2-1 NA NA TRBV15 CATSLGTEQFF TGTGCCACCAGCTTAGGGACAGAGCAGTTCTTC
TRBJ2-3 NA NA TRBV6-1 CASSDLGPDTQYF TGTGCCAGCAGTGACCTGGGGCCAGATACGCAGTATTTT
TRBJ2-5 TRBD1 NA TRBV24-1 CATSEGTEETQYF TGTGCCACCAGCGAAGGGACAGAAGAGACCCAGTACTTC
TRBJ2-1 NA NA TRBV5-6 CASSGSSVEQFF TGTGCCAGCAGCGGATCGAGTGTTGAGCAGTTCTTC
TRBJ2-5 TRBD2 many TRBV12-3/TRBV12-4 CASSFWTSGEAQYF TGTGCCAGCAGTTTCTGGACTAGCGGGGAGGCCCAGTACTTC
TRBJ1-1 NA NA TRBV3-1 CASRRGEDEAFF TGTGCCAGCAGGAGGGGGGAGGATGAAGCTTTCTTT
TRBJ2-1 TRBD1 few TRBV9 CASSVTGSGSYNEQFF TGTGCCAGCAGCGTGACAGGGTCGGGCTCCTACAATGAGCAGTTCTTC
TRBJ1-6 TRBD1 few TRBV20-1 CSARVAGGNSPLHF TGCAGTGCTAGAGTGGCAGGGGGCAATTCACCCCTCCACTTT